These 9 T cell receptor beta chains were all obtained from the same sample, sequenced in a study of response to subunit inactivated influenza vaccine. TCRdb recomputed calls from the RT-PCR reads with MiXCR, one row per CDR3 protein. The sample includes fewer than 600,000 distinct CDR3 sequences, 6% to 9% of them seen just once. The sequencing here drew on PBMCs from blood, taken about 23 months after vaccination. These TCRs come from a man aged 50 to 69 who received an inactivated influenza vaccine.

The chain carries TRBV5-1 and TRBJ2-2; no firm D call. This CDR3 has 14 residues. The germline V gene encodes CDR1 SGHRS and CDR2 YFSETQ. With 1 base removed from V and 1 base from J, the gap between germline ends came to 5 bases. CDR3 DNA sequence: TGCGCCAGCAGCTTGCGAAGGAACACCGGGGAGCTGTTTTTT. Amino acids: CASSLRRNTGELFF.

A few counts support this clonotype. The V gene is TRBV10-3, the J gene TRBJ1-3; D gene ambiguous. V lost 0 bases and J lost 2, with 5 bases in between. Germline V CDR1 and CDR2: ENHRY, SYGVKD. The CDR3 is 14 amino acids. The CDR3 here is CAISESKAGNTIYF. The CDR3 DNA reads TGTGCCATCAGTGAGTCGAAAGCTGGAAACACCATATATTTT.

The rearrangement links TRBV24-1 to TRBJ2-3; 7 bases map to TRBD2. Germline lookup yields CDR1 KGHDR and CDR2 SFDVKD. J lost 6 bases, V lost 2 bases, and 16 bases had no gene match. The CDR3 is made up of 18 amino acids. The CDR3 DNA follows: TGTGCCACCAGTGATTCCAACCCTAGCGGAGACCCCATGGATACGCAGTATTTT. Encoded protein: CATSDSNPSGDPMDTQYF.

The V gene is TRBV5-5, the J gene TRBJ1-5, with TRBD1 matching over 7 bases. With V trimmed by 4 bases and J by 5 bases, 3 bases remained unmatched. CDR1 and CDR2 from the germline V gene are SGHKS and YYEKEE (reference sequence). The CDR3 has 13 amino acids. The CDR3 bases are TGTGCCAGCAGCACAGGGGCCGATCAGCCCCAGCATTTT. Its translation: CASSTGADQPQHF.

This clonotype was seen a handful of times. The rearrangement links TRBV12-3 or TRBV12-4 to TRBJ1-6; a possible D gene is TRBD1 (6 bases). Trimming left V 5 bases short and J 11 bases short, with 10 bases between. CDR3 length equals 12 residues. The CDR3 sequence: CASSRTEAPLHF. The CDR3 DNA sequence: TGTGCCAGCAGTAGGACAGAGGCACCCCTCCACTTT.

This clonotype was detected ten times or more. The genes are TRBV5-6 and TRBJ1-5; D is uncertain. The V end lost 2 bases, the J end lost 2 bases, and 5 bases lay between the germline ends. This CDR3 spans 13 amino acids. From germline, CDR1 is SGHDT and CDR2 YYEEEE. The CDR3 here is CASSFQGNQPQHF. DNA for the CDR3: TGTGCCAGCAGCTTCCAGGGCAATCAGCCCCAGCATTTT.

V is TRBV7-2 and J is TRBJ2-7; 8 nucleotides match TRBD1. The CDR3 is made up of 15 amino acids. The V gene end was trimmed by 2 bases and the J gene end by 7 bases; junction bases not matched to a gene: 10. Germline CDR1 reads SGHTA; CDR2 reads FQGNSA. CDR3 nucleotide sequence: TGTGCCAGCAGCTTATCAGGGGCAGGGGGCAGGGAGCAGTACTTC. It is translated as CASSLSGAGGREQYF. Full variable domain (outside the CDR3, taken from reference TRBV7-2 and TRBJ2-7): GAGVSQSPSNKVTEKGKDVELRCDPISGHTALYWYRQSLGQGLEFLIYFQGNSAPDKSGLPSDRFSAERTGGSVSTLTIQRTQQEDSAVYLCASSLSGAGGREQYFGPGTRLTVT.

The chain links TRBV2 to TRBJ2-3, with 8 nucleotides matching TRBD2. The CDR3 totals 15 residues. V shed 4 bases and J 3 bases; nucleotides not matched to a gene: 6. Germline V gives CDR1 SNHLY, CDR2 FYNNEI. DNA for the CDR3: TGTGCCAGCAGTGTAGCGGGAATGGGGACAGATACGCAGTATTTT. Protein: CASSVAGMGTDTQYF.

The V call is TRBV19, the J call TRBJ2-4; 9 bases align to TRBD1. Germline V gene lookup returns CDR1 LNHDA and CDR2 SQIVND (reference sequence). J lost 15 bases, V lost 6 bases, and 6 bases had no gene match. CDR3 length equals 11 residues. DNA of the CDR3: TGTGCCAGTAGGCTTAGGGACAGGGTGTACTTC. Translation gives CASRLRDRVYF.